The 24 T cell receptor beta chains presented below share a single source sample, sequenced in a study of cytomegalovirus exposure and HLA in healthy donors. It was with 60 Vbeta and 13 Jbeta primers that the PCR ran. Using immunoSEQ multiplex PCR, the repertoire was profiled, and TCRdb retains in-frame clones only, with some absent. The profile shows around 160,000 clones, about 77% of them singletons. The material sequenced was PBMCs. The receptors shown here come from a woman aged 40 to 50 in good health and CMV-seropositive.

Only a few counts were recorded for this clone. The chain has TRBV7-9 and TRBJ1-4; D might be TRBD1 (5 bases). The CDR3 runs 15 residues. From germline, CDR1 is SEHNR and CDR2 FQNEAQ (reference sequence). The V end was cut by 3 bases, the J end by 8 bases, with 16 bases between. CDR3 sequence (DNA): TGTGCCAGCAGCTTGGGAGGGGCAGGAGAGGAAAAACTGTTTTTT. Encoded protein: CASSLGGAGEEKLFF.

This chain links TRBV7-2 with TRBJ1-2, with 10 bases lining up with TRBD1. Losses at the gene ends were 1 base for V and 8 bases for J; bases not matched to a gene: 13. CDR1 SGHTA and CDR2 FQGNSA come from the germline V gene. This CDR3 comprises 17 residues. The CDR3 DNA reads as TGTGCCAGCAGCTTAGGGACAGGGGGTTCTGGGGGGCGAGGCTACACCTTC. It yields the protein CASSLGTGGSGGRGYTF.

The chain carries TRBV19 and TRBJ1-1; 7 bases match TRBD1. In germline, CDR1 is LNHDA, CDR2 SQIVND (reference sequence). V shed 3 bases and J 0 bases; nucleotides not matched to a gene: 1. The CDR3 consists of 14 residues. CDR3 region: CASSIQGVNTEAFF. The CDR3 nucleotides read TGTGCCAGTAGTATCCAGGGGGTGAACACTGAAGCTTTCTTT.

The chain links TRBV5-1 to TRBJ1-3; 10 nucleotides line up with TRBD1. Germline CDR1 and CDR2: SGHRS and YFSETQ. This CDR3 contains 17 residues. The J segment lost 4 bases and the V segment lost 3 bases, leaving 10 bases of the junction unmatched. CDR3 nucleotides: TGCGCCAGCAGCTCGACTCCGGGACAGGGGTCAGGAAACACCATATATTTT. Translated, it gives CASSSTPGQGSGNTIYF.

This clone was picked up one time. The gene calls are TRBV5-1 and TRBJ1-2; D is perhaps TRBD1 (5 bases). V shed 1 base and J shed 5 bases, with 15 bases lying between them. CDR1 SGHRS and CDR2 YFSETQ come from the germline V gene. This CDR3 region has 15 residues. The CDR3 reads CASSLLGEVEYGYTF. Written as DNA, the CDR3 is TGCGCCAGCAGCTTGTTGGGGGAGGTCGAGTATGGCTACACCTTC.

This chain connects TRBV9 to TRBJ2-1, with 7 bases fitting TRBD2. This CDR3 has 16 residues. Looked up from germline, CDR1 is SGDLS and CDR2 is YYNGEE. J gave up 8 bases and V 0 bases, and 11 bases lay outside the gene matches. The CDR3 loop reads CASSVEGGRASDEQFF. The CDR3 nucleotides read TGTGCCAGCAGCGTAGAAGGCGGGAGAGCCTCAGATGAGCAGTTCTTC.

V gene TRBV2 combines with J gene TRBJ1-1; a possible D gene is TRBD1 (6 bases). This CDR3 is built from 15 residues. CDR1 is SNHLY, CDR2 FYNNEI, per germline. The ends were cut back, 5 bases at V and 4 bases at J, with 17 bases in the middle. The CDR3 loop is CASSPYRVGGTEAFF. CDR3 nucleotide sequence: TGTGCCAGCAGTCCTTACAGGGTCGGAGGCACTGAAGCTTTCTTT.

The V call is TRBV21-1, the J call TRBJ1-2; the D segment call TRBD1 is taken from the table without a DNA check. TRBV21-1 is tagged as a pseudogene. This CDR3 has 14 amino acids. The DNA of the CDR3 is TGTGCCAGCAGCAAAGGGACAACTAACTATGGCTACACCTTC. This sequence encodes CASSKGTTNYGYTF.

The chain has TRBV2 and TRBJ1-1; D may be TRBD1 (6 bases). Trimming took 5 bases from V and 2 from J, leaving 9 bases between them. This CDR3 comprises 13 residues. Germline V gives CDR1 SNHLY, CDR2 FYNNEI. The CDR3, as DNA: TGTGCCAGCAGTTCGGACAGAAACACTGAAGCTTTCTTT. Translation gives CASSSDRNTEAFF. The full variable domain, completed using reference TRBV2 and TRBJ1-1, is EPEVTQTPSHQVTQMGQEVILRCVPISNHLYFYWYRQILGQKVEFLVSFYNNEISEKSEIFDDQFSVERPDGSNFTLKIRSTKLEDSAMYFCASSSDRNTEAFFGQGTRLTVV.

The chain joins TRBV19 to TRBJ2-2; TRBD1 aligns across 8 bases. Germline V gene lookup returns CDR1 LNHDA and CDR2 SQIVND (reference sequence). This CDR3 is built from 15 residues. Unmatched junction bases numbered 9, after V lost 9 bases and J lost 3 bases. The CDR3 nucleotides are TGTGCCAGCAGCACAGGGGGGTGGGACACCGGGGAGCTGTTTTTT. This gives the protein CASSTGGWDTGELFF.

This clone was observed a few times. This chain uses TRBV19 with TRBJ1-1; D not resolved. Germline CDR1 LNHDA, CDR2 SQIVND (reference sequence). The CDR3 totals 12 residues. V lost 8 bases and J lost 6, with 13 bases in between. The CDR3 bases are TGTGCCAGTTCGGTTGGTTATGCTGAAGCTTTCTTT. This translates into CASSVGYAEAFF.

The rearrangement uses TRBV6-5 and TRBJ1-1; D is possibly TRBD1 (6 bases). The CDR3 is 15 residues long. V was cut by 3 bases and J by 4 bases, with 15 bases left in between. The germline CDR1 and CDR2 sequences are MNHEY and SVGAGI. The CDR3 bases are TGTGCCAGCAGTTATGGGGGGGCCCCCCCCACTGAAGCTTTCTTT. Protein product: CASSYGGAPPTEAFF.

V and J are TRBV6-5 and TRBJ2-7; a weak D match, TRBD1 (6 bases). The CDR3 loop spans 13 amino acids. Trimming left V 6 bases short and J 6 bases short, with 15 bases between. The V gene's germline CDR1 is MNHEY and CDR2 SVGAGI. CDR3 sequence reads: CASRTSQGSEQYF. Here the CDR3 DNA reads TGTGCCAGCAGAACCTCCCAGGGGTCCGAGCAGTACTTC.

This chain links TRBV2 with TRBJ2-5, with 11 bases identical to TRBD2. The CDR3 totals 17 residues. The V gene end was trimmed by 7 bases and the J gene end by 1 base; junction bases not matched to a gene: 11. Germline CDR1 and CDR2: SNHLY and FYNNEI. CDR3: CASIGLAGGLSQETQYF. CDR3 nucleotides: TGTGCCAGCATTGGTCTAGCGGGGGGCTTAAGCCAAGAGACCCAGTACTTC.

This sequence joins TRBV7-9 and TRBJ2-1; D is undetermined. This CDR3 contains 13 residues. Trimming shortened V by 3 bases and J by 4 bases, and 7 bases separated the two germline ends. Germline V gene lookup returns CDR1 SEHNR and CDR2 FQNEAQ (reference sequence). The CDR3 is CASSFGWYNEQFF. CDR3 DNA: TGTGCCAGCAGCTTCGGGTGGTACAATGAGCAGTTCTTC.

V is TRBV11-3 and J is TRBJ1-1, with 7 bases lining up with TRBD1. The CDR3 consists of 14 residues. CDR1 SGHNT and CDR2 YENEEA come from the germline V gene. Trimming at V came to 5 bases and at J to 4 bases, leaving 7 bases not matched to a gene. The CDR3 DNA reads as TGTGCCAGCAGCCCGCCAGGGGGGCTCACTGAAGCTTTCTTT. Residues: CASSPPGGLTEAFF.

The gene calls are TRBV6-5 and TRBJ2-7; D possibly corresponds to TRBD2 (6 bases). The CDR3 length is 15 residues. V was clipped by 6 bases and J by 2 bases, with 17 bases between them. Germline V gives CDR1 MNHEY, CDR2 SVGAGI. Here the CDR3 reads CASSPPRAGAYEQYF. CDR3 DNA sequence: TGTGCCAGCAGCCCGCCCCGAGCGGGTGCCTACGAGCAGTACTTC.

As regards this clone: The junction and the germline gene differ at one end; a read error may be behind it. V is TRBV7-8 and J is TRBJ2-1, with D tentatively TRBD2 (6 bases). CDR1 and CDR2 from the germline V gene are SGHVS and FQNEAQ. The CDR3 length is 15 residues. The CDR3 DNA reads as TGTGCCAGCAGCCTAGCGCGAGGCTCCTACAATGAGCAGTTCTTC. Translated, it gives CASSLARGSYNEQFF.

The V and J genes are TRBV15 and TRBJ2-5; 12 bases align to TRBD1. The CDR3 runs to 14 residues. With 5 bases clipped from V and 4 bases from J, the junction kept 2 bases outside the gene matches. Germline loops: CDR1 LNHNV, CDR2 YYDKDF (reference sequence). The CDR3 DNA reads TGTGCCACCAGCCGGGACAGGGGGCGAGAGACCCAGTACTTC. Translation: CATSRDRGRETQYF.

The chain recombines TRBV9 with TRBJ2-1; D gene uncertain. Trimming pared 0 bases from V and 5 bases from J, leaving 18 bases between. The CDR3 runs to 17 residues. Looked up from germline, CDR1 is SGDLS and CDR2 is YYNGEE. CDR3 bases: TGTGCCAGCAGCGTAGGGCTCGAGGTTTTTCCAAACAATGAGCAGTTCTTC. Its translation: CASSVGLEVFPNNEQFF.

The chain links TRBV28 to TRBJ2-2; maybe TRBD2 (7 bases). CDR3 size: 14 residues. Trimming removed 4 bases at V and 10 bases at J, with 16 bases between. From germline, CDR1 is MDHEN and CDR2 SYDVKM. CDR3: CASSSSGGAEELFF. The CDR3 DNA reads as TGTGCCAGCAGTTCCAGTGGGGGGGCTGAGGAGCTGTTTTTT.

The rearrangement joins TRBV19 to TRBJ1-1; the D is unclear. This CDR3 spans 11 amino acids. The germline V gene encodes CDR1 LNHDA and CDR2 SQIVND (reference sequence). V was trimmed by 1 base and J by 10 bases, leaving 7 bases between them. The CDR3 reads CASSIGPRAFF. DNA of the CDR3: TGTGCCAGTAGTATAGGCCCCAGAGCTTTCTTT.

J is TRBJ1-2 and V is TRBV7-2; TRBD1 aligns across 7 bases. Germline values: CDR1 SGHTA, CDR2 FQGNSA. V shed 5 bases and J 1 base; nucleotides not matched to a gene: 13. The length of the CDR3 is 17 residues. The CDR3 sequence is CASSPQRAGGNNYGYTF. As DNA, the CDR3 is TGTGCCAGCAGCCCTCAAAGGGCAGGGGGAAATAACTATGGCTACACCTTC.

This chain links TRBV7-8 with TRBJ1-1; 11 positions agree with TRBD1. Germline trimming cut 4 bases from V and 0 bases from J; bases unmatched to any gene: 4. From germline, CDR1 is SGHVS and CDR2 FQNEAQ. CDR3 length equals 16 residues. CDR3 in amino acids: CASSSGQGALNTEAFF. The CDR3 nucleotides are TGTGCCAGCAGCTCCGGACAGGGGGCGTTGAACACTGAAGCTTTCTTT.